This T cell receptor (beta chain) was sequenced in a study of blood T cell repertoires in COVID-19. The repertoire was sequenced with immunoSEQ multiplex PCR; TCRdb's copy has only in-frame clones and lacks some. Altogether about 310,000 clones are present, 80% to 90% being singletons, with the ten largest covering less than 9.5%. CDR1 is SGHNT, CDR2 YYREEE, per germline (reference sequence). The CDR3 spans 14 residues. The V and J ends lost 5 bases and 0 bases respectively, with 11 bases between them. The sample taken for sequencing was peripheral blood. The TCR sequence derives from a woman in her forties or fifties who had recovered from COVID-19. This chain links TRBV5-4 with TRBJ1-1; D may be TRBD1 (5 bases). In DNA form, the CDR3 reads TGTGCCAGCAGTAAAGCAGGGCTGAACACTGAAGCTTTCTTT. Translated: CASSKAGLNTEAFF.